The present T cell receptor (beta chain) was sequenced within a study of early T cells in non-severe SARS-CoV-2 infection. Trimming removed 5 bases at V and 6 bases at J, with 17 bases between. Germline V gene sequence: CDR1 SQVTM, CDR2 ANQGSEA. The CDR3 is made up of 14 amino acids. Using its own MiXCR run on the 5' RACE reads, TCRdb lists one record per CDR3 protein. The table has 48,000 or so distinct CDR3 sequences, around 6.4% seen once. The rearrangement joins TRBV29-1 to TRBJ2-1, with D tentatively TRBD1 (6 bases). Material: whole blood, obtained at baseline. The receptor's source is an adult who was a healthcare worker with PCR-confirmed SARS-CoV-2 infection or an uninfected control (not recorded which). CDR3 sequence (DNA): TGCAGCGTTTCCAGGACAGTCATGTTCAATGAGCAGTTCTTC. This gives the protein CSVSRTVMFNEQFF.